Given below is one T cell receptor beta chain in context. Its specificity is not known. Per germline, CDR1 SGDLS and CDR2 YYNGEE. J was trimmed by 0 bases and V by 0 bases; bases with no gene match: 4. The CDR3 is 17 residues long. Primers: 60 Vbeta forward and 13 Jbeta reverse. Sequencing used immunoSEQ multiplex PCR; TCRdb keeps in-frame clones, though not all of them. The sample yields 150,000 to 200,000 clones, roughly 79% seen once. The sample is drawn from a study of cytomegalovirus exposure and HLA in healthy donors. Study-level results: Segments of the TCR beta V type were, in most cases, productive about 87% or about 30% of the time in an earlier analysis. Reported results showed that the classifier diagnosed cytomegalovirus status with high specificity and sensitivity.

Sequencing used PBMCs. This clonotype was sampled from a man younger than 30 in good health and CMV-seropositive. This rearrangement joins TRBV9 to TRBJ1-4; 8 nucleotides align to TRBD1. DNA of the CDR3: TGTGCCAGCAGCGTAGAAACAGGGGGACCAACTAATGAAAAACTGTTTTTT. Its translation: CASSVETGGPTNEKLFF.